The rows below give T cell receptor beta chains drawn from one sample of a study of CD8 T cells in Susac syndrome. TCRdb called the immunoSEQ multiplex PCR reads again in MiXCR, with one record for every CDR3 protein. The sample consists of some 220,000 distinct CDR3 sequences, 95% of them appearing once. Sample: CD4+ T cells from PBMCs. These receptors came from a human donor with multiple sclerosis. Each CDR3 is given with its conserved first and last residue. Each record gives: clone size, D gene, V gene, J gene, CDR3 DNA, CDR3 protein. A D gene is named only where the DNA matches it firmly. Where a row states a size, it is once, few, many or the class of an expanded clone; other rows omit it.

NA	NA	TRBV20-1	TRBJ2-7	TGCAGTGCCACACTCCCTCCCTACGAGCAGTACTTC	CSATLPPYEQYF
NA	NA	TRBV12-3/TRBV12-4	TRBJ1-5	TGTGCCAGCAGTTTATCCGGAACTCATCAGCCCCAGCATTTT	CASSLSGTHQPQHF
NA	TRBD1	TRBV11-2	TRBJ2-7	TGTGCCAGCAGCGCCCCGGGACAGGCCCACGAGCAGTACTTC	CASSAPGQAHEQYF
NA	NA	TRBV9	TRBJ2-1	TGTGCCAGCAGCGTAGACAGCTTTGACGATGAGCAGTTCTTC	CASSVDSFDDEQFF
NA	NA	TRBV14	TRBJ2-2	TGTGCCAGCAGCCCTAGGATCCGGACAACGAACACCGGGGAGCTGTTTTTT	CASSPRIRTTNTGELFF
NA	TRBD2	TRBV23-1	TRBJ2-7	TGCGCCAGCAGTCAATCCCTAGCGGGAGTTGGCGAGCAGTACTTC	CASSQSLAGVGEQYF
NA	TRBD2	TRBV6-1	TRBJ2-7	TGTGCCAGCCTAGCGGGAGGGCCTGGAGAGCAGTACTTC	CASLAGGPGEQYF
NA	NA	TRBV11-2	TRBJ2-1	TGTGCCAGCAGACCCGGGGCCGGGGATGAGCAGTTCTTC	CASRPGAGDEQFF
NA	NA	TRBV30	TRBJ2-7	TGTGCCTGGAGTGGAGGGAACTCCTACGAGCAGTACTTC	CAWSGGNSYEQYF
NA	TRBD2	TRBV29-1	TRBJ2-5	TGCAGCCAAGGGGAGGGCGAGACCCAGTACTTC	CSQGEGETQYF
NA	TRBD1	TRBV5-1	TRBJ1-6	TGCGCCAGCAGCCGCGGGACAGGAGGAAATTCACCCCTCCACTTT	CASSRGTGGNSPLHF
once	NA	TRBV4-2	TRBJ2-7	TGTGCCAGCAGCCAAGGTGGTGGAGCGGTCGAGCAGTACTTC	CASSQGGGAVEQYF
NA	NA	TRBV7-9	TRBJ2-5	TGTGCCAGCAGCTCTTCCGACCCATGGGAGACCCAGTACTTC	CASSSSDPWETQYF
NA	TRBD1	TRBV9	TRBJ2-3	TGTGCCAGCAGCGTACAGGGGGCAGCCAGACCCACAGATACGCAGTATTTT	CASSVQGAARPTDTQYF
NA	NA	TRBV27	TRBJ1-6	TGTGCCAGCAGGGTATCCGGCGCTAATAGGTCACCCCTCCACTTT	CASRVSGANRSPLHF
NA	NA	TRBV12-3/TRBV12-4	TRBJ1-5	TGTGCCAGCAGTTTAGCGTCGGGGTCTCAGCCCCAGCATTTT	CASSLASGSQPQHF
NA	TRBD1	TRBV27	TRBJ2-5	TGTGCCAGCAGTCCCGAGACAGGGTTTGGTGAGACCCAGTACTTC	CASSPETGFGETQYF
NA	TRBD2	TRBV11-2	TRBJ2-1	TGTGCCAGCAGCTCATTACCAAGCGGGATGGCCTCCAATGAGCAGTTCTTC	CASSSLPSGMASNEQFF
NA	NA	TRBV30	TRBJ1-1	TGTGCCTGGAGGCCCCCGGGACAGAACACTGAAGCTTTCTTT	CAWRPPGQNTEAFF
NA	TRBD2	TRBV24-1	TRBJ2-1	TGTGCCACCAGTGATCGGACTAGCGCGCTGGAAAATGAGCAGTTCTTC	CATSDRTSALENEQFF
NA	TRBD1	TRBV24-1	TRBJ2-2	TGTGCCACCAGTGATAGCGGACAGGCGAACACCGGGGAGCTGTTTTTT	CATSDSGQANTGELFF
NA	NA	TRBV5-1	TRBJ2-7	TGCGCCAGCAGCGAACCCCTGAGCGAGCAGTACTTC	CASSEPLSEQYF
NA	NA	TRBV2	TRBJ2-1	TGTGCCAGCAGAACCCCGACCCATGAGCAGTTCTTC	CASRTPTHEQFF
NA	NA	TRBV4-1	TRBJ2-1	TGCGCCAGCAGCCACCACTCCGGGCAGGGTGGAAGTGTGGGCCGCCGAGATGAGCAGTTCTTC	CASSHHSGQGGSVGRRDEQFF
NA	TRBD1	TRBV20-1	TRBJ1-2	TGCAGTGCAACTACCGGGACAGGGGTAAATGGCTACACCTTC	CSATTGTGVNGYTF
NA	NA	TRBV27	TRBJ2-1	TGTGCCAGTCAGGGTACGATATACAATGAGCAGTTCTTC	CASQGTIYNEQFF
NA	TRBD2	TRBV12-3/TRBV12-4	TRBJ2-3	TGTGCCAGCATGCGGGAGGGGGGGGATACGCAGTATTTT	CASMREGGDTQYF
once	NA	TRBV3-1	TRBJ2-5	TGTGCCAGCAAGACGGACGGGACCCAGTACTTC	CASKTDGTQYF
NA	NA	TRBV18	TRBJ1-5	TGTGCCAGCTCACCCACCGACAGAAATCAGCCCCAGCATTTT	CASSPTDRNQPQHF
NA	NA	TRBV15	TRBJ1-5	TGTGCCACCAGCAGAGATACTCTAGACAGGCGAAATCAGCCCCAGCATTTT	CATSRDTLDRRNQPQHF
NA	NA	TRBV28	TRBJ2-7	TGTGCCAGCAGTTTCCCCTGGGGGGCGACCTACGAGCAGTACTTC	CASSFPWGATYEQYF
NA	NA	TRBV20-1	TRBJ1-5	TGCAGTGCCTCCAGGGTTGGTCAGCCCCAGCATTTT	CSASRVGQPQHF
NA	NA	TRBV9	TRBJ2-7	TGTGCCAGCAGCGTATCGTGGACAACTGACTACGAGCAGTACTTC	CASSVSWTTDYEQYF
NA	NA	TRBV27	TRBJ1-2	TGTGCCAGCAGTCCCCGTCCGGGGGCGAACTATGGCTACACCTTC	CASSPRPGANYGYTF
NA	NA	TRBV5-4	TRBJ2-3	TGTGCCAGCAGCTTCGACAGTAGCACAGATACGCAGTATTTT	CASSFDSSTDTQYF
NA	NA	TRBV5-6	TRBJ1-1	TGTGCCAGCAGCTCTAAGGTACTCATGAACACTGAAGCTTTCTTT	CASSSKVLMNTEAFF
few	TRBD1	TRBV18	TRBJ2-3	TGTGCCAGCTCACCGGGACAGGGCAGCACAGATACGCAGTATTTT	CASSPGQGSTDTQYF
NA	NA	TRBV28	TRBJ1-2	TGTGCCAGTAGTGCCCCCTGGGGGGGCGCCGATGGCTACACCTTC	CASSAPWGGADGYTF
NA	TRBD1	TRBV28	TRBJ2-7	TGTGCCAGCAGTTTATGGACAGGGGCCGAGCAGTACTTC	CASSLWTGAEQYF
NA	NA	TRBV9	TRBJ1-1	TGTGCCAGCAGCGCACACCCGAGCGTAACTGAAGCTTTCTTT	CASSAHPSVTEAFF
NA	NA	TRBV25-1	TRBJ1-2	TGTGCCAGCAGCACAGAGCCAGGCTATGGCTACACCTTC	CASSTEPGYGYTF
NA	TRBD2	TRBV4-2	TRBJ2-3	TGTGCCAGCAGCCAAGCTAGCGGGAGATGGACAGATACGCAGTATTTT	CASSQASGRWTDTQYF
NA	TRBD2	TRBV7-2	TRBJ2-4	TGTGCCAGCAGCTCTACCAGGACTAGCGGGGGGGGAGCGGCCATTCAGTACTTC	CASSSTRTSGGGAAIQYF
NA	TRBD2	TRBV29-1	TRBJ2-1	TGCAGCGGCAGGACTAGCGGGATGTTGGGTGAGCAGTTCTTC	CSGRTSGMLGEQFF
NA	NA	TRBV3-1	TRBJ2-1	TGTGCCAGCAGCCAAGCCAGGGGCCGCTTCGCCTACAATGAGCAGTTCTTC	CASSQARGRFAYNEQFF
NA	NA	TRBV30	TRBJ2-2	TGTGCCTGGAGCGGACCCTACACCGGGGAGCTGTTTTTT	CAWSGPYTGELFF
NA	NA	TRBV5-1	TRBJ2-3	TGCGCCAGCAGCGGAGGGATTCCAGATACGCAGTATTTT	CASSGGIPDTQYF
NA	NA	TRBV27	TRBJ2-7	TGTGCCAGCAGTGTTTTGACCGGCTCCTACGAGCAGTACTTC	CASSVLTGSYEQYF